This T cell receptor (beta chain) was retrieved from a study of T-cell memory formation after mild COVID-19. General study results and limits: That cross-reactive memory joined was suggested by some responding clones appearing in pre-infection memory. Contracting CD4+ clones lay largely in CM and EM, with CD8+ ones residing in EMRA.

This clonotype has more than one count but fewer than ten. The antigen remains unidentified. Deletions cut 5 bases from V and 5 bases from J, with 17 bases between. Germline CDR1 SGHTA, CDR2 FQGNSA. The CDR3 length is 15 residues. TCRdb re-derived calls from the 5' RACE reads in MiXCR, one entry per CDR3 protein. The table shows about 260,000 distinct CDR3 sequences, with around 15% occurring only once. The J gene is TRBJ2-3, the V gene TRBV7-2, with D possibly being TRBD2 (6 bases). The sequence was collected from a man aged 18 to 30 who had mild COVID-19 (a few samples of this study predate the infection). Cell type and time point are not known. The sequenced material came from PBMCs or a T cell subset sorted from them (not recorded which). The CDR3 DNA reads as TGTGCCAGCAGCGCGTGGGGGTCGGGGGAAGATACGCAGTATTTT. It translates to CASSAWGSGEDTQYF.